The TCR beta chain described here comes from a study of shared clonotypes between healthy human individuals. Regarding the study as a whole: Specimens sampled were limited to blood, with tissue repertoires likely differing.

Genomic DNA (from each subset) was split evenly across several immunoSEQ plates. Sequenced by immunoSEQ multiplex PCR; TCRdb stores in-frame clones only, minus some. This table holds 1,500,000 or so clones, roughly 98.5% found once. Notes on this clone: Its antigen is undetermined.

V lost 4 bases and J lost 3; bases outside the gene matches: 8. The CDR3 length is 16 residues. Looked up from germline, CDR1 is SEHNR and CDR2 is FQNEAQ (reference sequence). The clonotype was recovered from a man between 25 and 39 years old in good health. This rearrangement joins TRBV7-9 to TRBJ2-3; 9 bases are a match to TRBD2. Source material: naive CD4+ T cells sorted from blood. Documented subset: CD45RA+ positively selected. Written as DNA, the CDR3 is TGTGCCAGCAGCTCCCTGGGGGCGGGAGGGACAGATACGCAGTATTTT. Encoded protein: CASSSLGAGGTDTQYF.